One sample yielded the 21 T cell receptor beta chains listed below, sequenced in a study of T cell responses to AZD1222 COVID-19 vaccine. Here immunoSEQ multiplex PCR was the method, and the copy in TCRdb shows in-frame clones only, minus some. The sample yields about 77,000 clones, more than 85% seen once. The source material was peripheral blood, sampled 28 days after the second AZD1222 dose. These receptor sequences come from an adult who received the AZD1222 COVID-19 vaccine.

The chain joins TRBV10-3 to TRBJ2-3; 7 bases are a match to TRBD2. Looked up from germline, CDR1 is ENHRY and CDR2 is SYGVKD. The V gene end was trimmed by 3 bases and the J gene end by 4 bases; junction bases not matched to a gene: 7. The CDR3 is 15 residues long. CDR3 protein: CAISDGRGEADTQYF. CDR3 DNA: TGTGCCATCAGTGATGGGAGGGGCGAGGCAGATACGCAGTATTTT.

The chain uses TRBV5-1 and TRBJ2-3; no definite D call. Deletions cut 1 base from V and 2 bases from J, with 11 bases between. CDR3 length equals 15 residues. Germline V CDR1 and CDR2: SGHRS, YFSETQ. The CDR3 here is CASSLYSGFTDTQYF. The CDR3 DNA is TGCGCCAGCAGCTTGTATTCGGGTTTCACAGATACGCAGTATTTT.

The V and J genes are TRBV21-1 and TRBJ2-7; TRBD1 is the table's D call and was not checked against the DNA. TRBV21-1 is listed as a pseudogene. The CDR3 length is 12 residues. As DNA, the CDR3 is TGTGCCAGCAGCAAAGGGCAGAACGAGCAGTACTTC. It is translated as CASSKGQNEQYF.

This rearrangement joins TRBV19 to TRBJ2-7, with 9 bases matching TRBD1. From germline, CDR1 is LNHDA and CDR2 SQIVND (reference sequence). V lost 5 bases to trimming and J lost 0 bases; unmatched junction nucleotides: 5. The CDR3 is 15 residues long. The CDR3 nucleotides are TGTGCCAGTAGTGCCGGGACAGGGCGCTCCTACGAGCAGTACTTC. Residues: CASSAGTGRSYEQYF. Complete variable domain (other parts from reference TRBV19 and TRBJ2-7): DGGITQSPKYLFRKEGQNVTLSCEQNLNHDAMYWYRQDPGQGLRLIYYSQIVNDFQKGDIAEGYSVSREKKESFPLTVTSAQKNPTAFYLCASSAGTGRSYEQYFGPGTRLTVT.

The J gene is TRBJ2-1, the V gene TRBV6-5; 7 nucleotides line up with TRBD2. Trimming cost V 2 bases and J 10 bases; bases outside gene matches: 2. Germline V gene sequence: CDR1 MNHEY, CDR2 SVGAGI. The CDR3 has 12 residues. The CDR3 is CASSYAGDEQFF. The DNA for the CDR3 is TGTGCCAGCAGTTACGCGGGAGACGAGCAGTTCTTC.

The rearrangement links TRBV6-5 to TRBJ1-3, with D maybe TRBD1 (5 bases). The length of the CDR3 is 14 residues. Trimming pared 8 bases from V and 4 bases from J, leaving 15 bases between. The germline V gene has CDR1 MNHEY and CDR2 SVGAGI. The CDR3 protein is CASSGGSGGNTIYF. In DNA form, the CDR3 reads TGTGCCAGCTCGGGGGGGAGCGGGGGAAACACCATATATTTT.

V and J are TRBV18 and TRBJ1-2; D is uncertain. Between the trimmed V and J ends, which lost 3 bases and 4 bases, there was a span of 12 bases. The V gene's germline CDR1 is KGHSH and CDR2 LQKENI. This CDR3 is built from 14 residues. The CDR3 nucleotides read TGTGCCAGCTCACCGCTCGCGGAGGGCTATGGCTACACCTTC. This encodes CASSPLAEGYGYTF.

This clone was seen just once. V is TRBV30 and J is TRBJ1-5, with a weak D call TRBD1 (5 bases). The CDR3 consists of 19 residues. Trimming stripped 1 base from V and 3 bases from J, with 25 bases between. Germline V lookup: CDR1 GTSNPN, CDR2 SVGIG (reference sequence). The CDR3 nucleotides read TGTGCCTGGAGTGCCAATACCGGGGGGGATATAGCGGCCAATCAGCCCCAGCATTTT. Its translation is CAWSANTGGDIAANQPQHF.

The rearrangement links TRBV30 to TRBJ2-5, with TRBD2 identical over 8 bases. The germline V gene encodes CDR1 GTSNPN and CDR2 SVGIG (reference sequence). Unmatched junction bases numbered 8, after V lost 1 base and J lost 4 bases. This CDR3 contains 15 residues. The CDR3 region has the DNA TGTGCCTGGAGTGGGACCGGGACTAGGGGAGAGACCCAGTACTTC. Residues: CAWSGTGTRGETQYF. Full variable domain (missing parts from reference TRBV30 and TRBJ2-5): SQTIHQWPATLVQPVGSPLSLECTVEGTSNPNLYWYRQAAGRGLQLLFYSVGIGQISSEVPQNLSASRPQDRQFILSSKKLLLSDSGFYLCAWSGTGTRGETQYFGPGTRLLVL.

This clone was found a few times. This sequence joins TRBV12-3 or TRBV12-4 and TRBJ1-2; perhaps TRBD1 as D (6 bases). V lost 5 bases to trimming and J lost 7 bases, with 11 bases between them. This CDR3 has 12 residues. CDR3 sequence reads: CASSRDISGYTF. DNA for the CDR3: TGTGCCAGCAGTAGGGACATCTCTGGCTACACCTTC.

The chain is built from TRBV4-1 and TRBJ2-3; D not certain. V was clipped by 2 bases and J by 2 bases, with 11 bases between them. This CDR3 has 15 residues. Germline V gives CDR1 MGHRA, CDR2 YSYEKL. The CDR3: CASSQYVRTTDTQYF. Here the CDR3 DNA reads TGCGCCAGCAGCCAATACGTGCGGACCACAGATACGCAGTATTTT.

The chain recombines TRBV6-5 with TRBJ2-3; D perhaps matches TRBD2 (5 bases). This CDR3 comprises 14 residues. CDR1 MNHEY and CDR2 SVGAGI come from the germline V gene. V lost 4 bases to trimming and J lost 3 bases, with 11 bases between them. This CDR3 reads CASSLRERTDTQYF. The CDR3 DNA sequence: TGTGCCAGCAGTTTGAGGGAAAGAACAGATACGCAGTATTTT.

The V call is TRBV6-6, the J call TRBJ1-3; tentatively, D is TRBD1 (5 bases). This CDR3 region has 14 residues. Germline V gene data show CDR1 as MNHNY and CDR2 as SVGAGI (reference sequence). Trimming left V 2 bases short and J 1 base short, with 6 bases between. The CDR3 region is CASSYQGSGNTIYF. The CDR3 region has the DNA TGTGCCAGCAGTTACCAGGGATCTGGAAACACCATATATTTT.

The gene calls are TRBV5-6 and TRBJ2-7; no reliable D call. Looked up from germline, CDR1 is SGHDT and CDR2 is YYEEEE. This CDR3 comprises 12 residues. V was pared by 4 bases and J by 6 bases, with 11 bases between. CDR3 sequence: CASSPLGSEQYF. CDR3 bases: TGTGCCAGCAGCCCCCTAGGGTCCGAGCAGTACTTC.

The chain has TRBV19 and TRBJ2-3; D unresolved. The germline V gene has CDR1 LNHDA and CDR2 SQIVND (reference sequence). The CDR3 consists of 12 residues. Trimming shortened V by 2 bases and J by 2 bases, and 2 bases separated the two germline ends. The DNA of the CDR3 is TGTGCCAGTAGTATACACACAGATACGCAGTATTTT. The encoded protein is CASSIHTDTQYF.

This clone has a handful of counts. The same CDR3 arises from other DNA sequences in this sample as well. The V and J genes are TRBV13 and TRBJ1-1, with 9 positions matching TRBD1. Trimming took 6 bases from V and 1 from J; bases not matched to a gene: 3. CDR1 and CDR2 from the germline V gene are PRHDT and FYEKMQ (reference sequence). There are 14 residues in the CDR3. In DNA, the CDR3 is TGTGCCAGCAGAAAACAGGGGGCGAACACTGAAGCTTTCTTT. Protein sequence: CASRKQGANTEAFF.

The rearrangement uses TRBV7-3 and TRBJ1-3, with D unresolved. CDR1 and CDR2 (germline): SGHTA, FQGTGA. This CDR3 is built from 15 residues. Deletions cut 3 bases from V and 2 bases from J, with 11 bases between. The CDR3 spells CASSFSGPPGNTIYF. DNA of the CDR3: TGTGCCAGCAGCTTCTCAGGCCCCCCTGGAAACACCATATATTTT.

The chain employs TRBV6-6 and TRBJ2-7; D is unresolved. The ends were cut back, 0 bases at V and 1 base at J, with 7 bases in the middle. CDR1 is MNHNY and CDR2 is SVGAGI in the germline V gene (reference sequence). The CDR3 spans 14 residues. The CDR3 protein is CASSYSPGSYEQYF. The CDR3 DNA reads as TGTGCCAGCAGTTACTCGCCAGGTTCCTACGAGCAGTACTTC.

J is TRBJ2-1 and V is TRBV7-3; 7 positions match TRBD1. Germline V gene sequence: CDR1 SGHTA, CDR2 FQGTGA. The trim removed 1 base at V and 5 bases at J, leaving 5 bases unmatched. This CDR3 comprises 15 residues. For the CDR3, the DNA is TGTGCCAGCAGCTTAATGACAGGGAAAAACAATGAGCAGTTCTTC. Its protein is CASSLMTGKNNEQFF.

The V call is TRBV11-2, the J call TRBJ2-2, with D perhaps being TRBD1 or TRBD2 (5 bases each). CDR1 SGHAT and CDR2 FQNNGV come from the germline V gene. V lost 6 bases to trimming and J lost 1 base, with 15 bases between them. This CDR3 has 16 residues. CDR3: CASSLFLGVNTGELFF. The DNA for the CDR3 is TGTGCCAGCAGTCTTTTTCTGGGGGTGAACACCGGGGAGCTGTTTTTT.

J is TRBJ1-2 and V is TRBV6-5; D perhaps matches TRBD1 (6 bases). V lost 5 bases and J 8 bases, leaving 15 bases between the germline ends. Germline V CDR1 and CDR2: MNHEY, SVGAGI. CDR3 length: 13 residues. This chain's CDR3 is CASSLWQGNGYTF. Written as DNA, the CDR3 is TGTGCCAGCAGTCTTTGGCAGGGGAACGGCTACACCTTC.